This T cell receptor beta chain was documented in a study of CD8+ T cells in alopecia areata. Notes on the study in general: Alopecia totalis/universalis scalp especially showed more expanded CD8+ clones than normal scalp. Although TCR sharing was seen in mice, sharing across patients was less clear, possibly for HLA-related reasons. Scalp samples also yield sequences from resident alphabeta T cells of normal skin.

Germline CDR1 is SGHRS and CDR2 is YFSETQ. Trimming shortened V by 0 bases and J by 0 bases, and 11 bases separated the two germline ends. The CDR3 has 16 amino acids. As the sequencing template, cDNA was produced by extracting RNA and reverse transcribing it. Method: immunoSEQ multiplex PCR; TCRdb's copy keeps in-frame clones and lacks some. The sample includes about 140,000 clones, approximately 65% seen only once; the top ten take 35% to 40%. Both CD4+ and CD8+ T cells were separated by sorting PBMCs. About this clone itself: The antigen is not known.

Source material: CD8+ T cells sorted from blood. This rearrangement joins TRBV5-1 to TRBJ2-3; possible D gene TRBD2, 5 bases. The receptor comes from a human donor in good health. This CDR3 is CASSLEGVWSTDTQYF. The CDR3 nucleotides read TGCGCCAGCAGCTTGGAGGGAGTGTGGAGCACAGATACGCAGTATTTT. The variable domain in full, completed from reference TRBV5-1 and TRBJ2-3, reads KAGVTQTPRYLIKTRGQQVTLSCSPISGHRSVSWYQQTPGQGLQFLFEYFSETQRNKGNFPGRFSGRQFSNSRSEMNVSTLELGDSALYLCASSLEGVWSTDTQYFGPGTRLTVL.